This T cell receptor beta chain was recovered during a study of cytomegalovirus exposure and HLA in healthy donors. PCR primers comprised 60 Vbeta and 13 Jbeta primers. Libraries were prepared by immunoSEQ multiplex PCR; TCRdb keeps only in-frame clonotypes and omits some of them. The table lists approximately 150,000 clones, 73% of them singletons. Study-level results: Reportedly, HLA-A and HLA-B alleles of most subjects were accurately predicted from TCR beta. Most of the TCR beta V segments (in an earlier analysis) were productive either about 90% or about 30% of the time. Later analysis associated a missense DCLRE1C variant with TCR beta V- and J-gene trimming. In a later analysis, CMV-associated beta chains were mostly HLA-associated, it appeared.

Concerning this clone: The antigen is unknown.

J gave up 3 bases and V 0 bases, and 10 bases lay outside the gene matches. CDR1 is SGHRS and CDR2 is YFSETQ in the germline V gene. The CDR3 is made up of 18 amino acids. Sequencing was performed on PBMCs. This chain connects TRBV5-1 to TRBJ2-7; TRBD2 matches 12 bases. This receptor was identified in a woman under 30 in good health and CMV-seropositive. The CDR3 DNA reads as TGCGCCAGCAGCTTGGGGGCGACTAGCGGGGGCCAGGGCTACGAGCAGTACTTC. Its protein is CASSLGATSGGQGYEQYF.